One sample yielded the 28 T cell receptor beta chains listed below, sequenced in a study of post-analysis software for immune sequencing data. Points from the study as a whole: Five or six TRBV segments were significantly more frequent in patients than in controls. TRBV5-6, TRBV5-1 and TRBV20-1 were among these segments.

Presence of unique molecular identifiers characterized the TCR beta cDNA libraries. One entry per CDR3 protein, called by TCRdb with MiXCR from the PCR reads. The repertoire consists of more than 350,000 distinct CDR3 sequences, with about 39% occurring once and the leading ten covering around 8%. These receptors have no known antigen. The specimen sequenced was blood. The receptors originated from a girl aged 2 to 10 with multiple sclerosis.

This clonotype was detected only a few times. The genes are TRBV5-1 and TRBJ2-4; D unclear. Germline V gives CDR1 SGHRS, CDR2 YFSETQ. The CDR3 has 15 residues. The V end was cut by 1 base, the J end by 0 bases, with 8 bases between. The chain's CDR3 is CASSLSELAKNIQYF. CDR3 sequence (DNA): TGCGCCAGCAGCTTGTCAGAGCTAGCCAAAAACATTCAGTACTTC.

The chain links TRBV20-1 to TRBJ2-3; maybe TRBD2 (5 bases). The CDR3 totals 16 residues. V lost 6 bases and J lost 1, with 20 bases in between. Germline loops: CDR1 DFQATT, CDR2 SNEGSKA (reference sequence). The CDR3 protein is CSAPPRGSGGTDTQYF. In DNA, the CDR3 is TGCAGTGCCCCCCCGCGTGGGAGCGGAGGCACAGATACGCAGTATTTT.

The chain is built from TRBV7-9 and TRBJ2-3; possibly TRBD1 or TRBD2 for D (6 bases each). The germline V gene encodes CDR1 SEHNR and CDR2 FQNEAQ (reference sequence). This CDR3 contains 16 residues. Trimming pared 5 bases from V and 0 bases from J, leaving 15 bases between. The CDR3 protein is CASSPRQGGSTDTQYF. In DNA form, the CDR3 reads TGTGCCAGCAGCCCTCGTCAAGGGGGGAGCACAGATACGCAGTATTTT. The entire variable domain, with the rest obtained from reference TRBV7-9 and TRBJ2-3, is as follows: DTGVSQNPRHKITKRGQNVTFRCDPISEHNRLYWYRQTLGQGPEFLTYFQNEAQLEKSRLLSDRFSAERPKGSFSTLEIQRTEQGDSAMYLCASSPRQGGSTDTQYFGPGTRLTVL.

The chain employs TRBV7-2 and TRBJ1-6; 7 positions agree with TRBD1. The CDR3 has 15 residues. V dropped 5 bases and J dropped 9; count of bases not matched to a gene: 10. CDR1 and CDR2 (germline): SGHTA, FQGNSA. The DNA of the CDR3 is TGTGCCAGCAGCCGAAGACAGGGCCAAGGTTCACCCCTCCACTTT. This translates into CASSRRQGQGSPLHF.

The CDR3 coding sequence is TGCAGTGCCCCCCGGCAGGGGGGAAACAATGAGCAGTTCTTC. This codes for CSAPRQGGNNEQFF. The chain links TRBV20-1 to TRBJ2-1, with D maybe TRBD1 (7 bases). This CDR3 comprises 14 residues. Per germline, CDR1 DFQATT and CDR2 SNEGSKA (reference sequence). Trimming left V 6 bases short and J 5 bases short, with 17 bases between.

The gene calls are TRBV13 and TRBJ2-1; a possible D gene is TRBD1 (6 bases). Per germline, CDR1 PRHDT and CDR2 FYEKMQ (reference sequence). CDR3 length: 12 residues. V was cut by 5 bases and J by 8 bases, with 10 bases left in between. The CDR3 bases are TGTGCCAGCAGCCAGGACAGCCATGAGCAGTTCTTC. This sequence encodes CASSQDSHEQFF.

The rearrangement links TRBV29-1 to TRBJ1-2; D is possibly TRBD1 (5 bases). Germline values: CDR1 SQVTM, CDR2 ANQGSEA. The CDR3 consists of 15 residues. V dropped 3 bases and J dropped 3 bases, with 17 bases sitting between them. CDR3 bases: TGCAGCGTTGATCAGGTTCAGGGCCTTTACTATGGCTACACCTTC. Translating gives CSVDQVQGLYYGYTF.

This chain connects TRBV7-3 to TRBJ1-1; D is unresolved. Germline loops: CDR1 SGHTA, CDR2 FQGTGA. The length of the CDR3 is 12 residues. The V end was cut by 7 bases, the J end by 1 base, with 7 bases between. DNA of the CDR3: TGTGCCAGCAATGGGAGGAACACTGAAGCTTTCTTT. This gives the protein CASNGRNTEAFF.

The table lists this clonotype with a few counts. This chain connects TRBV29-1 to TRBJ2-7; the match to TRBD2 covers 14 bases. Germline loops: CDR1 SQVTM, CDR2 ANQGSEA. This CDR3 is built from 15 residues. V lost 6 bases to trimming and J lost 2 bases; unmatched junction nucleotides: 6. The CDR3 region has the DNA TGCAGCGTCGGGACTAGCGGGAGAGGACCCTACGAGCAGTACTTC. It translates to CSVGTSGRGPYEQYF.

This clonotype showed up just a few times. This chain connects TRBV28 to TRBJ1-5, with no clear D. Trimming shortened V by 2 bases and J by 10 bases, and 15 bases separated the two germline ends. Looked up from germline, CDR1 is MDHEN and CDR2 is SYDVKM. The CDR3 has 14 amino acids. The CDR3 region is CASSLLATHRPQHF. CDR3 bases: TGTGCCAGCAGTTTACTGGCAACACATCGTCCCCAGCATTTT.

This clonotype was counted at least ten times. The gene calls are TRBV14 and TRBJ1-2; perhaps TRBD1 as D (5 bases). The CDR3 covers 13 residues. Germline V lookup: CDR1 SGHDN, CDR2 FVKESK. The ends were cut back, 3 bases at V and 6 bases at J, with 11 bases in the middle. The CDR3: CASSHTRRDGYTF. CDR3 DNA sequence: TGTGCCAGCAGCCATACACGCAGGGATGGCTACACCTTC.

This clonotype was found a few times. This chain uses TRBV7-9 with TRBJ2-7; a weak D match, TRBD1 (6 bases). V shed 4 bases and J shed 1 base, with 11 bases lying between them. Germline-derived CDR1 and CDR2 are SEHNR and FQNEAQ (reference sequence). This CDR3 is built from 14 residues. The CDR3 sequence is CASSSMGASYEQYF. The CDR3 DNA reads TGTGCCAGCAGCTCAATGGGGGCATCCTACGAGCAGTACTTC.

The rearrangement joins TRBV6-5 to TRBJ2-3; unclear D gene. V lost 2 bases, J lost 0 bases, and 27 bases lay in between. The CDR3 runs 21 residues. Germline CDR1 is MNHEY and CDR2 is SVGAGI. CDR3 sequence reads: CASSYPTTPRVRFTSTDTQYF. The CDR3 region has the DNA TGTGCCAGCAGTTACCCCACTACCCCTCGGGTCCGTTTTACTAGCACAGATACGCAGTATTTT.

This clonotype was seen a few times. This rearrangement joins TRBV29-1 to TRBJ2-5, with 7 bases that match TRBD1. The V gene end was trimmed by 6 bases and the J gene end by 4 bases; junction bases not matched to a gene: 2. Germline CDR1 reads SQVTM; CDR2 reads ANQGSEA. This CDR3 is 11 amino acids long. Written as DNA, the CDR3 is TGCAGCGTCGGGGACAGAGAGACCCAGTACTTC. Its protein product is CSVGDRETQYF.

This clonotype was seen a single time. This chain uses TRBV29-1 with TRBJ2-3, with TRBD1 matching over 8 bases. This CDR3 is built from 14 residues. V was pared by 0 bases and J by 6 bases, with 5 bases of the junction left unmatched. Germline loops: CDR1 SQVTM, CDR2 ANQGSEA. The CDR3 DNA sequence: TGCAGCGTTGAAGACAGGGGGCAGAAGGATACGCAGTATTTT. It specifies CSVEDRGQKDTQYF.

The V gene is TRBV9, the J gene TRBJ2-7; TRBD2 is a possible D gene (5 bases). The CDR3 covers 12 residues. Germline V gives CDR1 SGDLS, CDR2 YYNGEE. Trimming pared 7 bases from V and 6 bases from J, leaving 14 bases between. The CDR3 spells CASGVEGGEQYF. The CDR3 DNA is TGTGCCAGCGGGGTAGAGGGTGGCGAGCAGTACTTC.

The chain carries TRBV7-3 and TRBJ2-7; 8 bases map to TRBD1. This CDR3 has 14 amino acids. Trimming took 4 bases from V and 7 from J; bases not matched to a gene: 9. Germline loops: CDR1 SGHTA, CDR2 FQGTGA. The CDR3 protein is CASSSIRGLGEQYF. DNA for the CDR3: TGTGCCAGCAGCTCTATCAGGGGGCTGGGTGAGCAGTACTTC.

This chain connects TRBV6-5 to TRBJ1-1; D remains ambiguous. Germline assignment: CDR1 MNHEY and CDR2 SVGAGI. The V end lost 6 bases, the J end lost 2 bases, and 16 bases lay between the germline ends. The CDR3 sequence is 15 residues long. The CDR3 reads CASRLDPLSNTEAFF. The CDR3 region has the DNA TGTGCCAGCAGACTTGACCCCTTAAGCAACACTGAAGCTTTCTTT.

The gene calls are TRBV20-1 and TRBJ2-3; D is undetermined. The germline V and J ends were trimmed by 6 bases and 4 bases, with 20 bases remaining between them. There are 15 residues in the CDR3. Germline V CDR1 and CDR2: DFQATT, SNEGSKA (reference sequence). Here the CDR3 DNA reads TGCAGTGCCGTTATATCGATCAGCATCTCAGATACGCAGTATTTT. Protein product: CSAVISISISDTQYF.

The chain links TRBV11-2 to TRBJ2-1; D call uncertain. Trimming took 1 base from V and 10 from J, leaving 11 bases between them. The CDR3 covers 13 residues. Germline V CDR1 and CDR2: SGHAT, FQNNGV. The CDR3, as DNA: TGTGCCAGCAGCTTAGGACTCTCCTACGAGCAGTTCTTC. Protein product: CASSLGLSYEQFF. Combining the CDR3 with reference TRBV11-2 and TRBJ2-1 gives the whole variable domain EAGVAQSPRYKIIEKRQSVAFWCNPISGHATLYWYQQILGQGPKLLIQFQNNGVVDDSQLPKDRFSAERLKGVDSTLKIQPAKLEDSAVYLCASSLGLSYEQFFGPGTRLTVL.

The chain uses TRBV20-1 and TRBJ2-3; TRBD2 is a possible D gene (5 bases). Looked up from germline, CDR1 is DFQATT and CDR2 is SNEGSKA (reference sequence). The CDR3 runs 14 residues. Trimming pared 5 bases from V and 2 bases from J, leaving 14 bases between. CDR3 DNA sequence: TGCAGTGCTCGCAGGACGGGATACACAGATACGCAGTATTTT. Amino acid sequence: CSARRTGYTDTQYF.

V gene TRBV5-1 combines with J gene TRBJ2-7; 7 nucleotides align to TRBD1. The CDR3 consists of 14 residues. The germline V gene has CDR1 SGHRS and CDR2 YFSETQ. Germline trimming cut 6 bases from V and 2 bases from J; bases unmatched to any gene: 8. The CDR3 reads CASNETGLPYEQYF. The CDR3 coding sequence is TGCGCCAGCAACGAGACAGGGCTCCCCTACGAGCAGTACTTC. The complete variable domain, with remaining parts taken from reference TRBV5-1 and TRBJ2-7, reads KAGVTQTPRYLIKTRGQQVTLSCSPISGHRSVSWYQQTPGQGLQFLFEYFSETQRNKGNFPGRFSGRQFSNSRSEMNVSTLELGDSALYLCASNETGLPYEQYFGPGTRLTVT.

This clonotype was counted between two and nine times. The chain joins TRBV5-1 to TRBJ2-1; 9 positions agree with TRBD2. Germline V gives CDR1 SGHRS, CDR2 YFSETQ. CDR3 length: 17 amino acids. The V and J ends lost 4 bases and 0 bases, in that order; junction bases with no gene match: 8. DNA of the CDR3: TGCGCCAGCAGCACACCCACTAGCGGGTCCTCCTACAATGAGCAGTTCTTC. It translates to CASSTPTSGSSYNEQFF.

For the CDR3, the DNA is TGCGCCAGCAGCCCTTACCGGGGTCACACTGAAGCTTTCTTT. Amino acids: CASSPYRGHTEAFF. This chain uses TRBV5-1 with TRBJ1-1; D unclear. This CDR3 is built from 14 residues. The V gene lost 4 bases and the J gene lost 3 bases, with 13 bases spanning the gap. In germline, CDR1 is SGHRS, CDR2 YFSETQ. The variable domain in full, with the rest retrieved from reference TRBV5-1 and TRBJ1-1, is KAGVTQTPRYLIKTRGQQVTLSCSPISGHRSVSWYQQTPGQGLQFLFEYFSETQRNKGNFPGRFSGRQFSNSRSEMNVSTLELGDSALYLCASSPYRGHTEAFFGQGTRLTVV.

The chain combines TRBV27 with TRBJ2-7; TRBD2 matches 10 bases. Germline CDR1 is MNHEY and CDR2 is SMNVEV (reference sequence). The CDR3 is 15 residues long. After removal of 4 bases from V and 2 bases from J, the junction contained 5 bases not matched to a gene. In DNA form, the CDR3 reads TGTGCCAGCAGTTCCGGACTAGCGGAGGCCTACGAGCAGTACTTC. Amino acid sequence: CASSSGLAEAYEQYF.

The chain joins TRBV3-1 to TRBJ2-1, with D hard to call. With the DNA end fitting TRBJ2-7 better, the J assignment may be wrong. Germline CDR1 reads LGHDT; CDR2 reads YNNKEL (reference sequence). The CDR3 spans 15 residues. CDR3 nucleotides: TGTGCCAGCAGACCAGCATCAGGCTCCTACAATGAGCAGTACTTC. This codes for CASRPASGSYNEQYF.

This sequence joins TRBV20-1 and TRBJ2-7, with a possible D match to TRBD2 (5 bases). The CDR3 spans 16 residues. Per the germline V gene, CDR1 is DFQATT and CDR2 is SNEGSKA (reference sequence). V gave up 5 bases and J gave up 0 bases, with 20 bases separating them. The CDR3 coding sequence is TGCAGTGCTGTGGGGAGTAAGGATTTTAGCTCCTACGAGCAGTACTTC. Translation gives CSAVGSKDFSSYEQYF.

The chain employs TRBV12-3 or TRBV12-4 and TRBJ1-1; D unclear. This CDR3 spans 16 amino acids. V was shortened by 5 bases and J by 1 base, with 17 bases between the two germline ends. Here the CDR3 reads CASSPPGRLRNTEAFF. Written as DNA, the CDR3 is TGTGCCAGCAGTCCCCCAGGACGCTTAAGGAACACTGAAGCTTTCTTT.